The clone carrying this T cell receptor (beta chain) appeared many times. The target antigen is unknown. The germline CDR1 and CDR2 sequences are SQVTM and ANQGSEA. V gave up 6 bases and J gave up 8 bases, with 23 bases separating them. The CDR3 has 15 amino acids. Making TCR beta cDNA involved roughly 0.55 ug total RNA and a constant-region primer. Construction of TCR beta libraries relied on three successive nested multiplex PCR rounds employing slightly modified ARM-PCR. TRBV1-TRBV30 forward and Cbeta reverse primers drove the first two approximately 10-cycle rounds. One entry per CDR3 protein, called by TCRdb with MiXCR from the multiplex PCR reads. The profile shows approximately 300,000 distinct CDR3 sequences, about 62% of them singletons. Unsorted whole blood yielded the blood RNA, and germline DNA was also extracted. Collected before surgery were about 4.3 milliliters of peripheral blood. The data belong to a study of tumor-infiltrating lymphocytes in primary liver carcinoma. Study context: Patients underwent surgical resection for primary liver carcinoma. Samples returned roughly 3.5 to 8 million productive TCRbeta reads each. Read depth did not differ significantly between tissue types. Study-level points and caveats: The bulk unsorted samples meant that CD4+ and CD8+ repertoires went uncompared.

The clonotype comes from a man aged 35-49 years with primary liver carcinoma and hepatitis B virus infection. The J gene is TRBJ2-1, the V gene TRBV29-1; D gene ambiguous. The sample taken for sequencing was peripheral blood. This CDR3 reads CSVTRARQWDDEQFF. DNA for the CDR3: TGCAGCGTCACGCGAGCGAGACAATGGGATGATGAGCAGTTCTTC.